A single sample gave rise to the 22 T cell receptor beta chains below, sequenced in a study of T cells in Graves' hyperthyroidism and ophthalmopathy. It was RNA transcripts that yielded the amplified TCR beta CDR3 regions. RT-PCR in the first round (using the HTBI primer set) targeted the TCR CDR3. TCRdb called the multiplex PCR reads again in MiXCR, with one record for every CDR3 protein. This sample carries hundreds of thousands of distinct CDR3 sequences, 15% to 20% of them seen once, and the ten largest clones take 3.8%. Sequenced input: blood. These receptors all come from a woman in her twenties or thirties with Graves' hyperthyroidism.

The rearrangement uses TRBV7-9 and TRBJ2-4, with D tentatively TRBD2 (7 bases). Germline CDR1 and CDR2: SEHNR and FQNEAQ (reference sequence). This CDR3 has 13 residues. V was clipped by 1 base and J by 9 bases, with 10 bases between them. CDR3 residues: CASSLDREGIQYF. In DNA form, the CDR3 reads TGTGCCAGCAGCTTAGACAGGGAGGGCATTCAGTACTTC.

This clonotype has only a few counts. The chain has TRBV29-1 and TRBJ2-1; 9 nucleotides align to TRBD2. The V segment lost 8 bases and the J segment 0 bases; nucleotides outside the gene matches: 11. The CDR3 contains 16 residues. Germline CDR1 SQVTM, CDR2 ANQGSEA. CDR3 nucleotides: TGCAGCTCTAGCGGGACGGGACAGAGCTCCTACAATGAGCAGTTCTTC. Translation gives CSSSGTGQSSYNEQFF.

This clonotype was observed at least ten times. Relative to the germline gene, one junction end is altered; a read error may explain this. The rearrangement uses TRBV2 and TRBJ2-1; no clear D gene. The CDR3 has 15 amino acids. In germline, CDR1 is SNHLY, CDR2 FYNNEI. CDR3 amino acids: CVSSPTLSSYNEQFF. CDR3 bases: TGTGTCAGCAGTCCCACATTGAGCTCCTACAATGAGCAGTTCTTC.

V usage is TRBV14 and J usage is TRBJ1-4; D is ambiguous. The V end was cut by 0 bases, the J end by 7 bases, with 21 bases between. Germline CDR1 reads SGHDN; CDR2 reads FVKESK. The CDR3 extends over 18 amino acids. The CDR3 spells CASSQDSPGFTASEKLFF. The CDR3 DNA reads as TGTGCCAGCAGCCAAGACTCCCCGGGATTCACGGCCAGTGAAAAACTGTTTTTT. The full variable domain, completed using reference TRBV14 and TRBJ1-4, is EAGVTQFPSHSVIEKGQTVTLRCDPISGHDNLYWYRRVMGKEIKFLLHFVKESKQDESGMPNNRFLAERTGGTYSTLKVQPAELEDSGVYFCASSQDSPGFTASEKLFFGSGTQLSVL.

Ten or more counts support this clonotype. The chain couples TRBV11-3 to TRBJ1-1; D ambiguous. This CDR3 region has 16 residues. CDR1 and CDR2 (germline): SGHNT, YENEEA. V was clipped by 0 bases and J by 2 bases, with 13 bases between them. The CDR3 sequence: CASSLDRRYSNTEAFF. The CDR3 bases are TGTGCCAGCAGCTTAGATCGAAGGTACTCTAACACTGAAGCTTTCTTT.

This clonotype was detected a few times. The V and J genes are TRBV7-3 and TRBJ1-1; D not certain. The CDR3 contains 15 residues. Germline CDR1 reads SGHTA; CDR2 reads FQGTGA. V lost 8 bases to trimming and J lost 1 base, with 17 bases between them. The CDR3 DNA reads TGTGCCAGCGCGCAAGGCCGGGTGAGGAACACTGAAGCTTTCTTT. This encodes CASAQGRVRNTEAFF.

This clonotype was recorded many times. The chain joins TRBV28 to TRBJ2-5, with D maybe TRBD1 (5 bases). CDR1 and CDR2 (germline): MDHEN, SYDVKM. The CDR3 runs to 13 residues. The V and J ends lost 5 bases and 1 base respectively, with 8 bases between them. The CDR3 is CASSRQLQETQYF. The CDR3 nucleotides are TGTGCCAGCAGTAGACAGCTCCAAGAGACCCAGTACTTC.

This clonotype came up a few times. CDR3 sequence reads: CAISDRGRLGDEQFF. The CDR3 nucleotides are TGTGCCATCAGTGACCGCGGGAGGTTGGGCGATGAGCAGTTCTTC. The V gene is TRBV10-3, the J gene TRBJ2-1; 8 bases fit TRBD2. This CDR3 has 15 amino acids. Germline lookup yields CDR1 ENHRY and CDR2 SYGVKD. V shed 3 bases and J 8 bases; nucleotides not matched to a gene: 9.

The chain employs TRBV7-2 and TRBJ2-5; TRBD1 aligns across 11 bases. The CDR3 length is 15 residues. Trimming took 3 bases from V and 4 from J; bases not matched to a gene: 4. The germline V gene encodes CDR1 SGHTA and CDR2 FQGNSA. CDR3 coding DNA: TGTGCCAGCAGCTTCCCCGGGACAGGGGGAGAGACCCAGTACTTC. It is translated as CASSFPGTGGETQYF.

This clonotype was seen more than once but under ten times. The chain carries TRBV19 and TRBJ2-7; D is ambiguous. The CDR3 consists of 14 residues. Germline loops: CDR1 LNHDA, CDR2 SQIVND (reference sequence). V dropped 3 bases and J dropped 0 bases, with 9 bases sitting between them. The CDR3 coding sequence is TGTGCCAGTAGTATCGCGGATAGCTCCTACGAGCAGTACTTC. This gives the protein CASSIADSSYEQYF. Using reference TRBV19 and TRBJ2-7 for the parts outside the CDR3, the full variable domain is DGGITQSPKYLFRKEGQNVTLSCEQNLNHDAMYWYRQDPGQGLRLIYYSQIVNDFQKGDIAEGYSVSREKKESFPLTVTSAQKNPTAFYLCASSIADSSYEQYFGPGTRLTVT.

In its sample, this clonotype was seen many times. The chain links TRBV28 to TRBJ1-6; unclear D gene. In germline, CDR1 is MDHEN, CDR2 SYDVKM. The CDR3 spans 16 residues. V was clipped by 7 bases and J by 10 bases, with 23 bases between them. CDR3: CASIRGPLFIGSPLHF. The CDR3 DNA reads TGTGCCAGCATCCGGGGTCCATTGTTTATAGGATCACCCCTCCACTTT.

As regards this clonotype: Sequence at one end of the junction differs from germline and may be a read error. This chain's CDR3 is CANSRLSGQDNQPQHF. The CDR3 DNA reads as TGTGCCAACAGCAGGTTATCGGGACAGGACAATCAGCCCCAGCATTTT. V usage is TRBV15 and J usage is TRBJ1-5; 8 nucleotides align to TRBD1. This CDR3 is 16 amino acids long. CDR1 is LNHNV, CDR2 YYDKDF, per germline (reference sequence).

This clonotype was seen repeatedly, ten times or more. The chain carries TRBV24-1 and TRBJ2-7, with 10 positions matching TRBD1. V was pared by 5 bases and J by 3 bases, with 6 bases of the junction left unmatched. Germline values: CDR1 KGHDR, CDR2 SFDVKD. The CDR3 consists of 15 residues. CDR3 loop: CATSAGTGESYEQYF. DNA for the CDR3: TGTGCCACCAGTGCCGGGACAGGGGAAAGCTACGAGCAGTACTTC.

Ten or more counts support this clonotype. The V and J genes are TRBV20-1 and TRBJ2-1, with TRBD1 matching 9 bases. The germline gives CDR1 DFQATT, CDR2 SNEGSKA (reference sequence). The CDR3 covers 16 residues. The J segment lost 1 base and the V segment lost 0 bases, leaving 4 bases of the junction unmatched. The CDR3 nucleotides are TGCAGTGCTAGAGATCTAGGACAGGGGTCCTACAATGAGCAGTTCTTC. Encoded protein: CSARDLGQGSYNEQFF.

Ten or more counts support this clonotype. A read error may account for a junction end that differs from germline. The chain is built from TRBV5-1 and TRBJ2-7; 9 positions agree with TRBD2. CDR1 SGHRS and CDR2 YFSETQ come from the germline V gene. The CDR3 is made up of 14 amino acids. CDR3 nucleotide sequence: TGCGCCAGCACCTTGACTAGCGGAGCCTACGAGCAGTACTTC. Translated, it gives CASTLTSGAYEQYF.

This clonotype was seen at least ten times. The chain employs TRBV28 and TRBJ2-7; D perhaps matches TRBD1 (6 bases). Germline assignment: CDR1 MDHEN and CDR2 SYDVKM. The CDR3 loop spans 14 amino acids. The V and J ends lost 2 bases and 6 bases respectively, with 14 bases between them. The DNA of the CDR3 is TGTGCCAGCAGTTTACCCCAACAGGGACGCGAGCAGTACTTC. It yields the protein CASSLPQQGREQYF.

This clonotype was seen many times. The rearrangement uses TRBV27 and TRBJ2-5; a weak D match, TRBD1 (5 bases). From germline, CDR1 is MNHEY and CDR2 SMNVEV (reference sequence). The CDR3 spans 14 residues. V lost 6 bases to trimming and J lost 1 base, with 12 bases between them. CDR3 nucleotide sequence: TGTGCCAGCAGCCTATTAGGGGTCCAAGAGACCCAGTACTTC. Protein sequence: CASSLLGVQETQYF.

V gene TRBV20-1 combines with J gene TRBJ1-2; the match to TRBD1 covers 9 bases. The germline CDR1 and CDR2 sequences are DFQATT and SNEGSKA (reference sequence). CDR3 size: 14 residues. After removal of 6 bases from V and 8 bases from J, the junction contained 13 bases not matched to a gene. DNA of the CDR3: TGCAGTGCCGTTACAGGGGGCCTAGGGCGCGGCTACACCTTC. Amino acids: CSAVTGGLGRGYTF.

This clonotype was seen more than once but under ten times. J is TRBJ1-1 and V is TRBV24-1; a weak D match, TRBD1 (6 bases). CDR1 is KGHDR, CDR2 SFDVKD, per germline. This CDR3 has 19 amino acids. The ends were cut back, 5 bases at V and 0 bases at J, with 24 bases in the middle. The CDR3 spells CATSGSGVPQPPMNTEAFF. Written as DNA, the CDR3 is TGTGCCACCAGTGGCTCAGGGGTTCCTCAACCTCCAATGAACACTGAAGCTTTCTTT.

The chain joins TRBV24-1 to TRBJ2-1, with D perhaps TRBD2 (5 bases). Germline CDR1 and CDR2: KGHDR and SFDVKD. The ends were cut back, 4 bases at V and 8 bases at J, with 8 bases in the middle. CDR3 length: 12 residues. The CDR3 reads CATSDDGDEQFF. In nucleotides, the CDR3 is TGTGCCACCAGTGACGACGGGGATGAGCAGTTCTTC.

This clonotype turned up a few times. The V and J genes are TRBV6-2 or TRBV6-3 and TRBJ2-7, with no clear D. Germline assignment: CDR1 MNHEY and CDR2 SVGEGT. The CDR3 is 14 residues long. V was pared by 0 bases and J by 0 bases, with 6 bases between. CDR3 DNA sequence: TGTGCCAGCAGTTACTCTAGGAACTCCTACGAGCAGTACTTC. Residues: CASSYSRNSYEQYF.

The chain combines TRBV13 with TRBJ2-5, with D maybe TRBD1 (6 bases). V lost 1 base and J lost 3, with 18 bases in between. This CDR3 is built from 17 residues. CDR1 and CDR2 from the germline V gene are PRHDT and FYEKMQ (reference sequence). The CDR3 nucleotides read TGTGCCAGCAGCTTAGAGGGGGTCTTTACTACCAAAGAGACCCAGTACTTC. As protein: CASSLEGVFTTKETQYF.